These 2 T cell receptor beta chains came from one sample sequenced in a study of human CD8 memory T cell subsets. UMI-labeled 5' RACE was used, and it produced the TCR beta libraries. TCRdb re-called the 5' RACE reads and shows each CDR3 protein once, DNA omitted. This sample's table reports fewer than 11,000 distinct CDR3 sequences. Sequenced sample: CD8+ stem-like memory T cells (TSCM and TCM) sorted from PBMCs. Subset of the sample: stem-like memory CD8 T cells (TSTEM), CCR7+ PD-1- TIGIT-. Receptors were obtained from a human donor in good health.

The chain is built from TRBV5-1 and TRBJ2-1; TCRdb calls TRBD1, which cannot be checked without DNA. The germline gives CDR1 SGHRS, CDR2 YFSETQ. The CDR3 totals 15 residues. CDR3 protein: CASSLVVNGGNEQFF. The variable domain in full, completed from reference TRBV5-1 and TRBJ2-1, reads KAGVTQTPRYLIKTRGQQVTLSCSPISGHRSVSWYQQTPGQGLQFLFEYFSETQRNKGNFPGRFSGRQFSNSRSEMNVSTLELGDSALYLCASSLVVNGGNEQFFGPGTRLTVL.

This chain joins TRBV11-3 and TRBJ2-7; the TCRdb D gene call, TRBD2, has no DNA to confirm it. This CDR3 is built from 15 residues. Germline CDR1 is SGHNT and CDR2 is YENEEA. The CDR3 region is CASSLVGSPGYEQYF.